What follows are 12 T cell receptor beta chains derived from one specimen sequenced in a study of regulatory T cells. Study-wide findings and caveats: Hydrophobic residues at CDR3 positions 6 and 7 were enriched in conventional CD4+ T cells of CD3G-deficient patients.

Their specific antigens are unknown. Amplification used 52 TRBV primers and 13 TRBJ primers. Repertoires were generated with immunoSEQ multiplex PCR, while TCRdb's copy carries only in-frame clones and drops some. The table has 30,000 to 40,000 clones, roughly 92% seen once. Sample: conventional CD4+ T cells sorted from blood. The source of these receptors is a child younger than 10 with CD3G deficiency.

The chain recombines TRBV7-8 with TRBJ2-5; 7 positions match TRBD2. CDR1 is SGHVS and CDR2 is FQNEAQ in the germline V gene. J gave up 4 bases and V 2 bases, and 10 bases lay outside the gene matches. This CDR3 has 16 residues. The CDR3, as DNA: TGTGCCAGCAGCTTAAAGGCCGGACTAGTGGGAGAGACCCAGTACTTC. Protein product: CASSLKAGLVGETQYF.

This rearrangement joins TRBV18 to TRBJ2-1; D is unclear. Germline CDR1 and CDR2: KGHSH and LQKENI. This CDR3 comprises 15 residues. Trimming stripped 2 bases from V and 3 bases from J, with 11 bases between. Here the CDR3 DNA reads TGTGCCAGCTCACCAAAGAAAAACTTCTACAATGAGCAGTTCTTC. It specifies CASSPKKNFYNEQFF.

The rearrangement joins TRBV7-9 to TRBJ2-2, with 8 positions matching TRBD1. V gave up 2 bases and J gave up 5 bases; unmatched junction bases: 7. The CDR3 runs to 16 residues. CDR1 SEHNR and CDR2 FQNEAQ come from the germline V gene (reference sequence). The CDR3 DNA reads TGTGCCAGCAGCTTACCCGGGGACAGGAGAACCGGGGAGCTGTTTTTT. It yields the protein CASSLPGDRRTGELFF.

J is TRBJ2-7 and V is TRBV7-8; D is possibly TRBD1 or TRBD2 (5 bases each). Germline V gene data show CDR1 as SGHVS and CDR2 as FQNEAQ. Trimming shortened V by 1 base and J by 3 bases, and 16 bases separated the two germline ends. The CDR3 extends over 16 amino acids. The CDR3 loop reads CASSLGGAQRFYEQYF. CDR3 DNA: TGTGCCAGCAGCTTAGGGGGCGCCCAGCGGTTCTACGAGCAGTACTTC.

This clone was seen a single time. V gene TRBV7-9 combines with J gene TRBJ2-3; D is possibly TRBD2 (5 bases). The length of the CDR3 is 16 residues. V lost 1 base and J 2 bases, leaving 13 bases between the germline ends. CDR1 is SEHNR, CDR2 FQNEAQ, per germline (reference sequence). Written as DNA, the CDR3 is TGTGCCAGCAGCTTAGGGGCGCTAGCCTTCACAGATACGCAGTATTTT. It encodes CASSLGALAFTDTQYF.

The CDR3 region is CASSPARGGSTEAFF. The CDR3 bases are TGTGCCAGCTCTCCTGCACGTGGGGGTAGCACTGAAGCTTTCTTT. The rearrangement joins TRBV6-6 to TRBJ1-1; TRBD1 might be the D (5 bases). V lost 8 bases and J lost 4, with 20 bases in between. Germline lookup yields CDR1 MNHNY and CDR2 SVGAGI (reference sequence). The CDR3 totals 15 residues.

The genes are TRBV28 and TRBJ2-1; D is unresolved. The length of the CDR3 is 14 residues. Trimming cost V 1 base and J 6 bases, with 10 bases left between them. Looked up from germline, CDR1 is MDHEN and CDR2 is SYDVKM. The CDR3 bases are TGTGCCAGCAGTTTATCGTCTACCTTCAATGAGCAGTTCTTC. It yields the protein CASSLSSTFNEQFF.

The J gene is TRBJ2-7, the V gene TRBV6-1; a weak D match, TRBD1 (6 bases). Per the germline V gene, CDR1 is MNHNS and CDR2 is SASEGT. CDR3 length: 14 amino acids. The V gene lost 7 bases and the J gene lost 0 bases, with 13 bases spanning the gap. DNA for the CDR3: TGTGCCAGCACGCGACAGGATCCCTCCTACGAGCAGTACTTC. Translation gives CASTRQDPSYEQYF.

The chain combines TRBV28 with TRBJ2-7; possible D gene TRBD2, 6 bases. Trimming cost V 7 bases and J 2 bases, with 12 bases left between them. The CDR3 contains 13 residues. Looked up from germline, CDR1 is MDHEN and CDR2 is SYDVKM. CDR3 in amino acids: CASTGAGPYEQYF. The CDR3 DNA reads TGTGCCAGCACTGGAGCGGGTCCCTACGAGCAGTACTTC.

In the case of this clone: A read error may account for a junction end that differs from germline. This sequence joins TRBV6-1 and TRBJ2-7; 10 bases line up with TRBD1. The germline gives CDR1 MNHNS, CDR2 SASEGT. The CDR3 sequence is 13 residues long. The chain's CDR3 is CASSSWDRGPEDF. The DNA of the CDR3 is TGTGCCAGCAGTTCCTGGGACAGGGGACCTGAAGACTTC.

The CDR3 DNA reads as TGCGCCAGCAGCGCCATCTCCGCGGCTTACAATGAGCAGTTCTTC. Amino acid sequence: CASSAISAAYNEQFF. The chain recombines TRBV5-1 with TRBJ2-1; no clear D. The CDR3 spans 15 residues. The V gene lost 4 bases and the J gene lost 4 bases, with 15 bases spanning the gap. Germline-derived CDR1 and CDR2 are SGHRS and YFSETQ.

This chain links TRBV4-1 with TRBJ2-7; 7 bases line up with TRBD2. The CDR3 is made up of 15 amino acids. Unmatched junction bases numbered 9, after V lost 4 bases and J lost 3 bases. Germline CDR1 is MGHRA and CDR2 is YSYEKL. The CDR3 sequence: CASSRGMGGDYEQYF. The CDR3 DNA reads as TGCGCCAGCAGCCGAGGGATGGGAGGGGACTACGAGCAGTACTTC.